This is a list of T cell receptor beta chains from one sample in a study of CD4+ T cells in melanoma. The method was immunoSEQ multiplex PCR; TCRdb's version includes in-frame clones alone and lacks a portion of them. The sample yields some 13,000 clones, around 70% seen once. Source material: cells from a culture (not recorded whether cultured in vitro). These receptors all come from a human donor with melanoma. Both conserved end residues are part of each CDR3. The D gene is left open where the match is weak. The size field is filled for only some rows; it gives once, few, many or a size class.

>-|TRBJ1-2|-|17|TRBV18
CASSASTYNRVNYGYTF
TGTGCCAGCTCGGCTTCCACCTATAACAGGGTTAACTATGGCTACACCTTC
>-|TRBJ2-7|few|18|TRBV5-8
CASSRAVGGTGTEGEQYF
TGTGCCAGCAGCCGTGCTGTTGGTGGAACAGGGACGGAAGGGGAGCAGTACTTC
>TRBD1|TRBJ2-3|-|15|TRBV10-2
CASSELRGRTDTQYF
TGCGCCAGCAGTGAGCTCAGGGGGCGCACAGATACGCAGTATTTT
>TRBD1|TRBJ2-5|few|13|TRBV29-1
CSGATGLQETQYF
TGCAGCGGCGCGACAGGGCTTCAAGAGACCCAGTACTTC
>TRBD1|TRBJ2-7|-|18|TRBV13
CASSLDRDRVSGSYEQYF
TGTGCCAGCAGCTTAGATCGGGACAGGGTCTCTGGCTCCTACGAGCAGTACTTC
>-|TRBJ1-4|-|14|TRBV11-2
CASSLQGMAEKLFF
TGTGCCAGCAGCTTACAGGGGATGGCGGAAAAACTGTTTTTT
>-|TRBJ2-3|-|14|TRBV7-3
CASSLSGGTDTQYF
TGTGCCAGCAGCTTATCGGGGGGCACAGATACGCAGTATTTT
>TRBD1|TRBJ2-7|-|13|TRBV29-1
CSVTTGNPYEQYF
TGCAGCGTGACGACAGGGAACCCCTACGAGCAGTACTTC
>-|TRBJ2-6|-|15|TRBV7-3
CASTLGTSGANVLTF
TGTGCCAGCACCTTGGGTACCTCTGGGGCCAACGTCCTGACTTTC
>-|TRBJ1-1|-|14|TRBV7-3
CASSLQGTNTEAFF
TGTGCCAGCAGCTTACAGGGGACGAACACTGAAGCTTTCTTT
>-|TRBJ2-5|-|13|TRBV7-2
CASSLSRDVGQYF
TGTGCCAGCAGCTTAAGCCGTGATGTCGGCCAGTACTTC
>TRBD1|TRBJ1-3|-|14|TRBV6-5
CASSRGQGGNTIYF
TGTGCCAGCAGTCGCGGACAGGGGGGAAACACCATATATTTT
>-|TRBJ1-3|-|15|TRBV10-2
CASSDRQISGNTIYF
TGCGCCAGCAGTGATCGACAAATCTCTGGAAACACCATATATTTT